This T cell receptor (beta chain) was documented in a study of blood T cells in healthy people across ages. As concerns this clonotype: The antigen remains undetermined.

Broader study findings: Unknown CMV status may confound age-related changes in expanded clones.

CDR3 length: 15 residues. Germline assignment: CDR1 SGHTA and CDR2 FQGTGA. The germline V and J ends were trimmed by 0 bases and 1 base, with 9 bases remaining between them. Per sample, extraction of total RNA gave at least 5 micrograms in every case. Then a second PCR, running roughly 7 to 11 cycles, was carried out with a sample-barcoded 5' primer and a J-beta primer mix. Each of the cDNA molecules was tagged by a template-switch adaptor with 12 random nucleotides. MiXCR, run by TCRdb on the 5' RACE reads, gives a single entry per CDR3 protein. The sample contains 780,000 or so distinct CDR3 sequences, roughly 50% of which appear only once.

This sequence was found in a man aged 80 or over in good health. Sequences were obtained from blood. This rearrangement joins TRBV7-3 to TRBJ1-1; D may be TRBD1 (6 bases). The CDR3 nucleotides read TGTGCCAGCAGCTTAACGGGACACGGGAACACTGAAGCTTTCTTT. Translating gives CASSLTGHGNTEAFF.